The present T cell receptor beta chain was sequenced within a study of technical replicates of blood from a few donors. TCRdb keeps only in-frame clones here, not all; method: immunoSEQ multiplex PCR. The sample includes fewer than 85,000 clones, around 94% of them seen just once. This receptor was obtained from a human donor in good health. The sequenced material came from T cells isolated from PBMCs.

The CDR3 reads CASSDDREITGELFF. CDR3 bases: TGTGCCAGCAGCGATGACAGGGAGATCACCGGGGAGCTGTTTTTT. V usage is TRBV9 and J usage is TRBJ2-2; 7 bases fit TRBD1. Per germline, CDR1 SGDLS and CDR2 YYNGEE. V shed 3 bases, J shed 4 bases, and the junction held 6 bases outside the gene matches. The CDR3 sequence is 15 residues long.